Detailed here is one TCR beta chain. Antigen specificity is unknown. Trimming pared 5 bases from V and 2 bases from J, leaving 12 bases between. Looked up from germline, CDR1 is SGHRS and CDR2 is YFSETQ. CDR3 length: 14 amino acids. This record comes from a study of identifying expanded T cells in peripheral blood. Overall study results and limits: Across healthy donors, higher total template counts meant significantly greater roughly 2-week count variance.

Clones were read by immunoSEQ multiplex PCR, and TCRdb kept only the in-frame ones, dropping some. Of around 81,000 clones in the sample, about 85% were seen once. No infections or other immune events were documented during collection. The sequence came from a person aged 18 to 75 in good health. This rearrangement joins TRBV5-1 to TRBJ2-3, with D unclear. Source material: blood. The CDR3 nucleotides read TGCGCCAGCAGTCCCGGCGGATACACAGATACGCAGTATTTT. Protein sequence: CASSPGGYTDTQYF.